These T cell receptor beta chains were read from a single sample in a study of blood T cell repertoires in COVID-19. Assay: immunoSEQ multiplex PCR; the TCRdb copy retains only in-frame clones and omits some. The sample yields 90,000 to 100,000 clones, 81% seen once. The sample taken for sequencing was peripheral blood. These receptors all come from a man between 60 and 75 years old with acute or convalescent COVID-19. CDR3s include the opening cysteine and the closing phenylalanine or tryptophan. The D gene is left open where the match is weak. Clone sizes are given selectively: once, few, many, or a class where the clone is expanded.

d_call	v_call	clone_size	j_call	cdr3_nt	cdr3_aa
NA	TRBV30	many	TRBJ1-2	TGTGCCTGGAGTGCAGGGAGGTATGGCTACACCTTC	CAWSAGRYGYTF
TRBD2	TRBV4-1	NA	TRBJ2-3	TGCGCCAGCAGCCAAGTAAGCGGGGGGGCCAGGGCAGATACGCAGTATTTT	CASSQVSGGARADTQYF
NA	TRBV28	few	TRBJ1-5	TGTGCCAGCAGTTTACCCTTCAGGGGACGTAGCAATCAGCCCCAGCATTTT	CASSLPFRGRSNQPQHF
TRBD1	TRBV6-1	NA	TRBJ1-5	TGTGCCAGCAGTGAACAGGGGGAAGGAAGACAGCCCCAGCATTTT	CASSEQGEGRQPQHF
NA	TRBV25-1	NA	TRBJ1-1	TGTGCCAGCAGGGGACACTTGAACACTGAAGCTTTCTTT	CASRGHLNTEAFF
TRBD2	TRBV5-1	NA	TRBJ2-3	TGCGCCAGCAGCTCGTTACTAGCGGGAGGCACAGATACGCAGTATTTT	CASSSLLAGGTDTQYF
NA	TRBV10-3	NA	TRBJ1-5	TGTGCCATCAGTGAGTCCGGTCATCAGCCCCAGCATTTT	CAISESGHQPQHF
NA	TRBV19	NA	TRBJ1-2	TGTGCCAGTAGAGGGGGTAGATATGGCTACACCTTC	CASRGGRYGYTF
TRBD1	TRBV5-1	once	TRBJ1-1	TGCGCCAGCAGCTTGGCCACAGGGGGAACTGAAGCTTTCTTT	CASSLATGGTEAFF
NA	TRBV9	NA	TRBJ1-4	TGTGCCAGCAGCGCCTTAGGACCCGGGGGGGAAAAACTGTTTTTT	CASSALGPGGEKLFF
NA	TRBV7-2	NA	TRBJ1-1	TGTGCCAGCAGCCTTGCAGGCGGAGGGACTGAAGCTTTCTTT	CASSLAGGGTEAFF
TRBD1	TRBV6-5	NA	TRBJ1-2	TGTGCCAGTAACTCCGGGACAGGGGGCGGGGGCTACACCTTC	CASNSGTGGGGYTF
NA	TRBV4-3	NA	TRBJ2-5	TGCGCCAGCAGCCAAGATCGGGCCAGAGGGGAGACCCAGTACTTC	CASSQDRARGETQYF
NA	TRBV10-3	NA	TRBJ2-2	TGTGCCATCAGTGAGTCCCCGGTGGAGCTGTTTTTT	CAISESPVELFF
NA	TRBV11-3	NA	TRBJ2-7	TGTGCCAGCAGCCCCAGACAGGACTACGAGCAGTACTTC	CASSPRQDYEQYF
NA	TRBV7-8	NA	TRBJ1-2	TGTGCCAGCAGCTTAGCTTGGCGGGACTATGGCTACACCTTC	CASSLAWRDYGYTF